This T cell receptor (beta chain) was recorded in a study of CD8 T cells in ankylosing spondylitis. This clonotype was seen a handful of times. Its antigen is currently unknown. Libraries for TCR beta were made by quantitative 5'-RACE with molecular barcodes. Using its own MiXCR run on the 5' RACE reads, TCRdb lists one record per CDR3 protein. The sample includes about 480,000 distinct CDR3 sequences, under 20% of them seen just once. Study results and caveats: Blood of patients with ankylosing spondylitis appeared to be characterized by a TCR beta motif of fewer than 10 highly homologous variants. A subset of motif variants has previously been described in the synovial fluid and blood of reactive arthritis. Disease-linked clones displayed a CD8+ phenotype and appeared relatively rarely in peripheral blood.

The CDR3 is 15 amino acids. Germline assignment: CDR1 SGHTA and CDR2 FQGNSA. The V gene end was trimmed by 0 bases and the J gene end by 8 bases; junction bases not matched to a gene: 6. The sample comprised blood, either unsorted or a sorted T cell fraction (not recorded which). The chain carries TRBV7-2 and TRBJ1-4; the match to TRBD1 covers 7 bases. This clonotype was obtained from a male donor with ankylosing spondylitis. CDR3: CASSLAGQKGEKLFF. The CDR3 coding sequence is TGTGCCAGCAGCTTAGCGGGACAGAAAGGGGAAAAACTGTTTTTT.